Shown below are 2 T cell receptor beta chains from a single sample sequenced in a study of cytomegalovirus exposure and HLA in healthy donors. The PCR contained 60 Vbeta and 13 Jbeta primers. Sequencing used immunoSEQ multiplex PCR; TCRdb keeps in-frame clones, though not all of them. Of under 300,000 clones detected, about 80% appear once; the ten largest clones hold roughly 7.4%. The sample was PBMCs. These receptor sequences come from an older woman in good health and CMV-seropositive.

This chain connects TRBV5-1 to TRBJ1-1, with D possibly matching TRBD1 (6 bases). The V end was cut by 0 bases, the J end by 4 bases, with 10 bases between. The CDR3 covers 14 residues. Germline CDR1 reads SGHRS; CDR2 reads YFSETQ. For the CDR3, the DNA is TGCGCCAGCAGCTTGGTAACACAGGGCACTGAAGCTTTCTTT. This translates into CASSLVTQGTEAFF.

Comments on this clone: Other DNA sequences in the same sample also yield this CDR3. The chain links TRBV5-4 to TRBJ2-1; tentative D call: TRBD2 (6 bases). The germline CDR1 and CDR2 sequences are SGHNT and YYREEE (reference sequence). Trimming removed 0 bases from V and 7 bases from J, with 8 bases in between. There are 13 residues in the CDR3. The CDR3 loop is CASSLAGGNEQFF. For the CDR3, the DNA is TGTGCCAGCAGCTTGGCCGGGGGAAATGAGCAGTTCTTC. Full variable domain (outside the CDR3, taken from reference TRBV5-4 and TRBJ2-1): ETGVTQSPTHLIKTRGQQVTLRCSSQSGHNTVSWYQQALGQGPQFIFQYYREEENGRGNFPPRFSGLQFPNYSSELNVNALELDDSALYLCASSLAGGNEQFFGPGTRLTVL.